Listed here are 32 T cell receptor beta chains from one sample, sequenced in a study of T-cell memory formation after mild COVID-19. TCRdb reprocessed the 5' RACE reads with MiXCR, giving one entry per CDR3 protein. The sample includes approximately 88,000 distinct CDR3 sequences, roughly 23% of them seen just once. Source material: PBMCs or a T cell subset sorted from them (not recorded which). Every receptor here comes from a man between 18 and 35 years old who had mild COVID-19 (a few samples of this study predate the infection). Cell type and time point are not known.

The chain has TRBV9 and TRBJ1-3; D call uncertain. Germline V gene sequence: CDR1 SGDLS, CDR2 YYNGEE. V lost 0 bases to trimming and J lost 4 bases, with 8 bases between them. The CDR3 loop spans 14 amino acids. The CDR3: CASSVGVLGNTIYF. CDR3 bases: TGTGCCAGCAGCGTAGGGGTTTTGGGAAACACCATATATTTT.

V usage is TRBV7-9 and J usage is TRBJ1-2, with D perhaps matching TRBD1 (5 bases). The CDR3 has 14 amino acids. The V end lost 6 bases, the J end lost 2 bases, and 13 bases lay between the germline ends. The germline gives CDR1 SEHNR, CDR2 FQNEAQ (reference sequence). CDR3 amino acids: CASSLTGLNYGYTF. CDR3 nucleotide sequence: TGTGCCAGCAGTCTAACAGGCTTGAACTATGGCTACACCTTC.

The chain is built from TRBV24-1 and TRBJ2-1; 7 nucleotides align to TRBD1. Trimming cost V 6 bases and J 6 bases; bases outside gene matches: 4. CDR3 size: 13 residues. Per the germline V gene, CDR1 is KGHDR and CDR2 is SFDVKD. The CDR3 loop is CATSLTGVNEQFF. DNA of the CDR3: TGTGCCACCAGTTTAACAGGGGTCAATGAGCAGTTCTTC.

This clonotype was counted a few times. The chain couples TRBV7-4 to TRBJ2-5, with 9 positions matching TRBD1. CDR1 SGHVT and CDR2 SQSDAQ come from the germline V gene. Trimming removed 4 bases from V and 9 bases from J; junction bases left unmatched: 9. The CDR3 is 14 amino acids. The CDR3 DNA follows: TGTGCCAGCAGCTCCCCGACAGGGGGACTGGCCCAGTACTTC. It specifies CASSSPTGGLAQYF.

In its sample, this clonotype was seen a few times. The CDR3 sequence: CASSPGRLEETQYF. The CDR3 bases are TGTGCCAGCAGCCCCGGACGGTTAGAGGAGACCCAGTACTTC. The J gene is TRBJ2-5, the V gene TRBV12-3 or TRBV12-4; no firm D call. The length of the CDR3 is 14 residues. Trimming took 6 bases from V and 5 from J, leaving 16 bases between them.

This clonotype was picked up a small number of times. The rearrangement uses TRBV4-1 and TRBJ2-3, with TRBD2 matching 10 bases. Germline CDR1 is MGHRA and CDR2 is YSYEKL. With 0 bases clipped from V and 3 bases from J, the junction kept 6 bases outside the gene matches. The CDR3 consists of 17 residues. Here the CDR3 reads CASSQEPSGGATDTQYF. The CDR3 DNA follows: TGCGCCAGCAGCCAAGAACCGAGCGGGGGGGCTACAGATACGCAGTATTTT.

Only a few counts were recorded for this clonotype. V and J are TRBV7-9 and TRBJ1-2; D uncertain. The CDR3 is 15 residues long. Germline CDR1 is SEHNR and CDR2 is FQNEAQ (reference sequence). V dropped 7 bases and J dropped 8 bases, with 23 bases sitting between them. CDR3 residues: CASTGLGRERGGYTF. As DNA, the CDR3 is TGTGCCAGCACCGGACTCGGGCGGGAACGTGGCGGCTACACCTTC.

This sequence joins TRBV29-1 and TRBJ1-1; D not certain. V lost 3 bases to trimming and J lost 3 bases, with 2 bases between them. Looked up from germline, CDR1 is SQVTM and CDR2 is ANQGSEA. The CDR3 covers 10 residues. In DNA form, the CDR3 reads TGCAGCGTTGATTACACTGAAGCTTTCTTT. As protein: CSVDYTEAFF.

The chain links TRBV4-3 to TRBJ1-1, with D uncertain. The CDR3 has 14 residues. V lost 0 bases and J lost 4, with 9 bases in between. Germline CDR1 reads LGHNA; CDR2 reads YSLEER. The CDR3 bases are TGCGCCAGCAGCCAAGATGGGGTCGGCACTGAAGCTTTCTTT. Its protein product is CASSQDGVGTEAFF.

This clonotype was recorded a few times. The chain links TRBV4-2 to TRBJ2-3; 7 bases map to TRBD2. The CDR3 runs to 17 residues. The V gene end was trimmed by 0 bases and the J gene end by 5 bases; junction bases not matched to a gene: 11. Germline V gene sequence: CDR1 LGHNA, CDR2 YNFKEQ. The CDR3 coding sequence is TGTGCCAGCAGCCAAGACCGGGAGGCTTGGGATCGAGATACGCAGTATTTT. Encoded protein: CASSQDREAWDRDTQYF.

The rearrangement uses TRBV2 and TRBJ2-1; 9 bases agree with TRBD1. The germline V gene has CDR1 SNHLY and CDR2 FYNNEI. After removal of 10 bases from V and 7 bases from J, the junction contained 8 bases not matched to a gene. There are 13 residues in the CDR3. The CDR3 DNA sequence: TGTGCCACTCGGACAGGGGCTGGTAATGAGCAGTTCTTC. Translating it yields CATRTGAGNEQFF.

This clonotype was seen a few times. This rearrangement joins TRBV7-9 to TRBJ1-2; 9 bases match TRBD1. Germline CDR1 reads SEHNR; CDR2 reads FQNEAQ (reference sequence). The ends lost 5 bases at V and 6 bases at J; junction bases unmatched: 4. This CDR3 is built from 13 residues. CDR3 in DNA: TGTGCCAGCAGCCCTGGACAGGGGCATGGCTACACCTTC. It codes for CASSPGQGHGYTF.

The J gene is TRBJ1-1, the V gene TRBV9; 7 positions match TRBD1. The CDR3 covers 14 residues. Germline trimming cut 3 bases from V and 4 bases from J; bases unmatched to any gene: 6. CDR1 is SGDLS and CDR2 is YYNGEE in the germline V gene. The CDR3 reads CASSAEGAGTEAFF. The CDR3 region has the DNA TGTGCCAGCAGCGCAGAGGGGGCCGGCACTGAAGCTTTCTTT.

This clonotype was counted between two and nine times. The genes are TRBV20-1 and TRBJ1-2; unclear D gene. V gave up 4 bases and J gave up 8 bases, with 11 bases separating them. Germline V gene sequence: CDR1 DFQATT, CDR2 SNEGSKA (reference sequence). The CDR3 is 11 amino acids. CDR3 nucleotide sequence: TGCAGTGCTAAACCTTGGGAGGGCTACACCTTC. Translation gives CSAKPWEGYTF.

This clonotype was observed a handful of times. The chain uses TRBV4-3 and TRBJ2-1; 11 bases fit TRBD2. The CDR3 covers 16 residues. Losses at the gene ends were 2 bases for V and 9 bases for J; bases not matched to a gene: 9. Germline assignment: CDR1 LGHNA and CDR2 YSLEER. CDR3 loop: CASSQPLSGGAAEQFF. The DNA for the CDR3 is TGCGCCAGCAGCCAACCACTTAGCGGGGGGGCCGCTGAGCAGTTCTTC.

In this sample, this clonotype turned up a few times. The DNA for the CDR3 is TGTGCCAGCAGCCCTCTTAGCGGGGGGCAAACCACAGATACGCAGTATTTT. Its translation is CASSPLSGGQTTDTQYF. The chain couples TRBV7-2 to TRBJ2-3; 10 bases match TRBD2. Germline V gene data show CDR1 as SGHTA and CDR2 as FQGNSA. V shed 5 bases, J shed 2 bases, and the junction held 10 bases outside the gene matches. This CDR3 is 17 amino acids long. Full variable domain (rest looked up from reference TRBV7-2 and TRBJ2-3): GAGVSQSPSNKVTEKGKDVELRCDPISGHTALYWYRQSLGQGLEFLIYFQGNSAPDKSGLPSDRFSAERTGGSVSTLTIQRTQQEDSAVYLCASSPLSGGQTTDTQYFGPGTRLTVL.

Only a few counts were recorded for this clonotype. The chain uses TRBV6-6 and TRBJ2-3; TRBD2 might be the D (7 bases). Germline CDR1 MNHNY, CDR2 SVGAGI (reference sequence). The CDR3 totals 16 residues. Trimming pared 7 bases from V and 3 bases from J, leaving 20 bases between. In nucleotides, the CDR3 is TGTGCCAGCACCCTAAATGCGGGGGCCCGGACAGATACGCAGTATTTT. This codes for CASTLNAGARTDTQYF.

The V call is TRBV2, the J call TRBJ1-5; no definite D call. Germline V gives CDR1 SNHLY, CDR2 FYNNEI. Trimming left V 4 bases short and J 4 bases short, with 11 bases between. CDR3 length equals 14 residues. This CDR3 reads CASSGRLGNQPQHF. CDR3 DNA sequence: TGTGCCAGCAGTGGCAGGCTGGGGAATCAGCCCCAGCATTTT.

The sample holds a few counts of this clonotype. The rearrangement joins TRBV21-1 to TRBJ2-7; the table names TRBD1, a call not compared with the DNA. TRBV21-1 is classified as a pseudogene. The CDR3 has 15 amino acids. CDR3 bases: TGTGCCAGCACCCGACCCCAGGGGGACACCTACGAGCAGTACGTC. It specifies CASTRPQGDTYEQYV.

The chain combines TRBV12-3 or TRBV12-4 with TRBJ2-6, with 7 bases that match TRBD1. This CDR3 is 15 amino acids long. With 6 bases clipped from V and 0 bases from J, the junction kept 2 bases outside the gene matches. CDR3 loop: CASRTGSSGANVLTF. CDR3 bases: TGTGCCAGCAGGACAGGGAGCTCTGGGGCCAACGTCCTGACTTTC.

By proportion, this clonotype is medium-sized. This chain joins TRBV20-1 and TRBJ1-1; 11 positions agree with TRBD1. In germline, CDR1 is DFQATT, CDR2 SNEGSKA (reference sequence). This CDR3 is 14 amino acids long. Losses at the gene ends were 3 bases for V and 3 bases for J; bases not matched to a gene: 3. DNA for the CDR3: TGCAGTGCTAGGGGGACAGGGGGGGACACTGAAGCTTTCTTT. Translation: CSARGTGGDTEAFF.

The table lists this clonotype with a count of one. The rearrangement joins TRBV7-6 to TRBJ1-4; D may be TRBD1 (5 bases). The V end lost 5 bases, the J end lost 6 bases, and 13 bases lay between the germline ends. The CDR3 is made up of 14 amino acids. Germline CDR1 and CDR2: SGHVS and FNYEAQ. CDR3 region: CASSLSGTDEKLFF. The CDR3 region has the DNA TGTGCCAGCAGCCTATCCGGGACGGATGAAAAACTGTTTTTT.

DNA of the CDR3: TGTGCCAGCAGTTACTCGAAACTAGCGGGGACAAACACCGGGGAGCTGTTTTTT. The encoded protein is CASSYSKLAGTNTGELFF. The chain recombines TRBV6-5 with TRBJ2-2, with TRBD2 matching over 10 bases. After removal of 0 bases from V and 2 bases from J, the junction contained 6 bases not matched to a gene. This CDR3 region has 18 residues. Germline V gene sequence: CDR1 MNHEY, CDR2 SVGAGI.

The rearrangement links TRBV6-6 to TRBJ2-7; D is possibly TRBD1 (5 bases). CDR1 MNHNY and CDR2 SVGAGI come from the germline V gene (reference sequence). V was trimmed by 6 bases and J by 2 bases, leaving 14 bases between them. This CDR3 has 14 residues. The CDR3, as DNA: TGTGCCAGCAGGCTACAGGTGTCCCCCTACGAGCAGTACTTC. It codes for CASRLQVSPYEQYF.

This clonotype was recorded a few times. The chain uses TRBV4-1 and TRBJ2-1; D not certain. Germline CDR1 and CDR2: MGHRA and YSYEKL. This CDR3 is built from 12 residues. The V end was cut by 3 bases, the J end by 10 bases, with 10 bases between. The CDR3 nucleotides are TGCGCCAGCAGCCACCCCGGTAAGGAGCAGTTCTTC. Translated: CASSHPGKEQFF.

This clonotype was seen a handful of times. The chain couples TRBV9 to TRBJ1-6, with a possible D match to TRBD1 (5 bases). The CDR3 extends over 14 amino acids. Per germline, CDR1 SGDLS and CDR2 YYNGEE. Between the trimmed V and J ends, which lost 4 bases and 9 bases, there was a span of 14 bases. The CDR3 DNA is TGTGCCAGCAGCTCAAAAGGGGTCGGTTCACCCCTCCACTTT. The encoded protein is CASSSKGVGSPLHF.

This clonotype was seen many times. This CDR3 reads CASSREGTDARETQYF. DNA for the CDR3: TGTGCCAGCAGCCGCGAGGGGACAGACGCTCGAGAGACCCAGTACTTC. J is TRBJ2-5 and V is TRBV28, with 7 nucleotides matching TRBD1. This CDR3 is 16 amino acids long. Germline-derived CDR1 and CDR2 are MDHEN and SYDVKM. Trimming took 6 bases from V and 4 from J; bases not matched to a gene: 14.

This clonotype has a count of ten or more. The chain has TRBV7-9 and TRBJ2-1; 8 bases match TRBD2. V lost 4 bases to trimming and J lost 6 bases; unmatched junction nucleotides: 5. CDR3 length equals 14 residues. Germline V gives CDR1 SEHNR, CDR2 FQNEAQ (reference sequence). In DNA form, the CDR3 reads TGTGCCAGCAGCTCAAGTCTAGCGGGCAATGAGCAGTTCTTC. It codes for CASSSSLAGNEQFF. The full variable domain, rest sourced from reference TRBV7-9 and TRBJ2-1, is DTGVSQNPRHKITKRGQNVTFRCDPISEHNRLYWYRQTLGQGPEFLTYFQNEAQLEKSRLLSDRFSAERPKGSFSTLEIQRTEQGDSAMYLCASSSSLAGNEQFFGPGTRLTVL.

This clonotype was detected a few times. The chain has TRBV27 and TRBJ1-2; no firm D call. This CDR3 is 13 amino acids long. The V and J ends lost 6 bases and 7 bases respectively, with 15 bases between them. Germline CDR1 MNHEY, CDR2 SMNVEV (reference sequence). The CDR3 spells CASSQYWTAGYTF. CDR3 in DNA: TGTGCCAGCAGCCAATACTGGACGGCTGGCTACACCTTC.

The chain links TRBV7-8 to TRBJ2-3; maybe TRBD1 (6 bases). The CDR3 is 16 residues long. V lost 5 bases, J lost 2 bases, and 17 bases lay in between. Germline assignment: CDR1 SGHVS and CDR2 FQNEAQ. CDR3 DNA sequence: TGTGCCAGCAGCAGTAGCCGGGACACTTACACAGATACGCAGTATTTT. Protein: CASSSSRDTYTDTQYF.

This clonotype appeared many times. J is TRBJ2-4 and V is TRBV25-1; D gene ambiguous. This CDR3 has 11 amino acids. V was clipped by 6 bases and J by 16 bases, with 16 bases between them. CDR1 and CDR2 (germline): MGHDK, SYGVNS. In DNA form, the CDR3 reads TGTGCCAGCAGAAGGGCCGCAAAAGTCTACTTC. As protein: CASRRAAKVYF.

The rearrangement joins TRBV6-1 to TRBJ2-7, with 7 positions matching TRBD1. Germline V gene sequence: CDR1 MNHNS, CDR2 SASEGT. The trim removed 7 bases at V and 3 bases at J, leaving 9 bases unmatched. The CDR3 length is 14 residues. CDR3 sequence reads: CASNMPGQRYEQYV. The CDR3 nucleotides are TGTGCCAGCAACATGCCGGGACAGCGCTACGAGCAGTACGTC.